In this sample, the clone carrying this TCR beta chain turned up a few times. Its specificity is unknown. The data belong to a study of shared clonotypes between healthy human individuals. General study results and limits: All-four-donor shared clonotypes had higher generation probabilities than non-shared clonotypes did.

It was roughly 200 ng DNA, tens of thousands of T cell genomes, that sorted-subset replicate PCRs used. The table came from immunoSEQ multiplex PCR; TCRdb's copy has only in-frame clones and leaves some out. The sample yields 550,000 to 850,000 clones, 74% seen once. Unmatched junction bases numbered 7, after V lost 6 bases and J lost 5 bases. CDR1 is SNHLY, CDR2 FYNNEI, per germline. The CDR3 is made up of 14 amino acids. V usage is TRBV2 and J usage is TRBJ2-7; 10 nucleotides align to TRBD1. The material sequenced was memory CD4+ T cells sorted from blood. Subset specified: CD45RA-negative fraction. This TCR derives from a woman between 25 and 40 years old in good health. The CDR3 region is CASRSGTGAHEQYF. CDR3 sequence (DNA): TGTGCCAGCAGATCCGGGACAGGGGCCCACGAGCAGTACTTC.